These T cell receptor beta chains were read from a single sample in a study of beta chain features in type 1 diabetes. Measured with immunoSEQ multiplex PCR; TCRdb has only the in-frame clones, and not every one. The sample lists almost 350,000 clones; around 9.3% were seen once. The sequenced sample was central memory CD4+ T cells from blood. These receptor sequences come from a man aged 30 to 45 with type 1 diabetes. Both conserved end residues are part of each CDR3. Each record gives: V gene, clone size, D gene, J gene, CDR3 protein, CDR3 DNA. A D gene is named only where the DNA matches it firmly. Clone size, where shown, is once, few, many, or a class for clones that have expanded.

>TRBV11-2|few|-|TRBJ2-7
CASSLERGPSYEQYF
TGTGCCAGCAGCTTAGAACGGGGTCCCTCCTACGAGCAGTACTTC
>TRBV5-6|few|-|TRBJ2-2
CASSLGGPLNTGELFF
TGTGCCAGCAGCTTGGGAGGGCCCCTAAACACCGGGGAGCTGTTTTTT
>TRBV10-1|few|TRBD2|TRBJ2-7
CASETSGGSYEQYF
TGCGCCAGCGAGACTAGCGGGGGTTCCTACGAGCAGTACTTC
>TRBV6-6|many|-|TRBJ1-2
CASSPTENYGYTF
TGTGCCAGCAGCCCCACCGAAAACTATGGCTACACCTTC
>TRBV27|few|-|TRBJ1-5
CASKRQDSNQPQHF
TGTGCCAGCAAACGACAGGATAGCAATCAGCCCCAGCATTTT
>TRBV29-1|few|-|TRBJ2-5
CSTTGETQYF
TGCAGCACCACCGGGGAGACCCAGTACTTC
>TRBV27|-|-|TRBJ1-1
CASSPTAGLGNTEAFF
TGTGCCAGCAGTCCGACGGCGGGCCTTGGGAACACTGAAGCTTTCTTT
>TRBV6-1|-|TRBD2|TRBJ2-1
CASSLLAGGRYEQFF
TGTGCCAGCAGTTTGCTAGCGGGGGGGCGCTATGAGCAGTTCTTC
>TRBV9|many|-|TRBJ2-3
CASSVLTGPDTQYF
TGTGCCAGCAGCGTACTCACGGGCCCAGATACGCAGTATTTT
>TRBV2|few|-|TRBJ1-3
CASSALERGRNTIYF
TGTGCCAGCAGTGCTTTGGAGAGGGGAAGAAACACCATATATTTT
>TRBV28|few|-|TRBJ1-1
CASSLQNTEAFF
TGTGCCAGCAGTTTGCAGAACACTGAAGCTTTCTTT
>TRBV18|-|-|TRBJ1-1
CASSGMGQVNTEAFF
TGTGCCAGCTCAGGGATGGGACAAGTGAACACTGAAGCTTTCTTT
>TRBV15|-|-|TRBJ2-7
CATSRDPGREQYF
TGTGCCACCAGCAGAGATCCGGGACGGGAGCAGTACTTC
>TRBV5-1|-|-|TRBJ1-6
CASSSPNSPLHF
TGCGCCAGCAGCTCCCCTAATTCACCCCTCCACTTT
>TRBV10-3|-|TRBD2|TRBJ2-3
CANRPSGGTDTQYF
TGTGCCAACCGTCCCAGCGGGGGTACAGATACGCAGTATTTT
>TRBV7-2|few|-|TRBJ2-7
CASRDETGSSEQYF
TGTGCCAGCAGGGATGAGACAGGTTCGAGCGAGCAGTACTTC
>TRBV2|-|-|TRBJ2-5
CASLGASETQYF
TGTGCCAGCTTGGGTGCATCAGAGACCCAGTACTTC
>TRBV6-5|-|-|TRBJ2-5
CASSYPGQQETQYF
TGTGCCAGCAGTTACCCGGGGCAGCAAGAGACCCAGTACTTC
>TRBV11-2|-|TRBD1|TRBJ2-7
CASSFDRDHEQYF
TGTGCCAGCAGCTTTGACAGGGACCACGAGCAGTACTTC
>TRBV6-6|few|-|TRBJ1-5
CASSYLDSNQPQHF
TGTGCCAGCAGTTACCTTGATAGCAATCAGCCCCAGCATTTT
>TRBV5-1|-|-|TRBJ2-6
CASSWTTGTGANVLTF
TGCGCCAGCAGCTGGACGACTGGAACTGGGGCCAACGTCCTGACTTTC
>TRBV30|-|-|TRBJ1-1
CAWSVGENTEAFF
TGTGCCTGGAGTGTTGGGGAGAACACTGAAGCTTTCTTT
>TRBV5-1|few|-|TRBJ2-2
CASRPVPNTGELFF
TGCGCCAGCAGGCCCGTACCGAACACCGGGGAGCTGTTTTTT
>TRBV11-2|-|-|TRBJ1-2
CASSSFRGKVMGYTF
TGTGCCAGCAGCTCGTTCCGGGGGAAGGTGATGGGCTACACCTTC
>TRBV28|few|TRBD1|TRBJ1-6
CATTGPSSYNSPLHF
TGTGCCACGACAGGGCCCAGCTCCTATAATTCACCCCTCCACTTT
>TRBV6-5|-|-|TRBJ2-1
CASTSYNEQFF
TGTGCCAGCACCTCGTACAATGAGCAGTTCTTC
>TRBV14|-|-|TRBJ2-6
CASSLRPETGLRGANVLTF
TGTGCCAGCAGCTTACGTCCGGAGACGGGCCTGCGCGGGGCCAACGTCCTGACTTTC
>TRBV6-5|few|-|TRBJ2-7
CASSSTGQVPYEQYF
TGTGCCAGCAGTTCCACCGGGCAGGTACCCTACGAGCAGTACTTC
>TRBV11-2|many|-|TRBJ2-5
CASRPGARETQYF
TGTGCCAGCAGGCCGGGGGCCCGGGAGACCCAGTACTTC
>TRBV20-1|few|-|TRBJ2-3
CSAVIQDTQYF
TGCAGTGCTGTTATACAAGATACGCAGTATTTT
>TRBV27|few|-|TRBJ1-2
CASSSLSRSYGYTF
TGTGCCAGCAGTTCCCTCTCCAGGAGCTATGGCTACACCTTC
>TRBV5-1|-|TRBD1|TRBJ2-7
CASSFGTGVYEQYF
TGCGCCAGCAGCTTTGGGACAGGGGTCTACGAGCAGTACTTC
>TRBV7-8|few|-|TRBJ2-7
CASSLEAHEQYF
TGTGCCAGCAGCTTAGAAGCCCACGAGCAGTACTTC
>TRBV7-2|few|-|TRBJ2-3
CASSLGLARSTDTQYF
TGTGCCAGCAGCTTAGGATTAGCGCGTAGCACAGATACGCAGTATTTT
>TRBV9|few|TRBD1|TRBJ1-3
CASSVTGGSGNTIYF
TGTGCCAGCAGCGTGACAGGGGGATCCGGAAACACCATATATTTT
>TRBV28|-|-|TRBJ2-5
CASRGAGLGETQYF
TGTGCCAGCAGGGGTGCGGGGTTAGGAGAGACCCAGTACTTC
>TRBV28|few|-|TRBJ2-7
CASSLPPQEQYF
TGTGCCAGCAGTTTACCACCCCAAGAGCAGTACTTC
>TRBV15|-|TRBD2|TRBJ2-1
CATVDSLAGGGAEQFF
TGTGCCACCGTCGATAGTCTCGCGGGGGGAGGTGCTGAGCAGTTCTTC
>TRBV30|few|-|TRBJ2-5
CAWGGETQYF
TGTGCCTGGGGGGGAGAGACCCAGTACTTC
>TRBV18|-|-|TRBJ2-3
CASSPPNPGAQDAQCF
TGTGCCAGCTCACCACCAAATCCGGGGGCGCAAGATGCGCAGTGTTTT
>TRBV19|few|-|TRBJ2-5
CASSMNRETQYF
TGTGCCAGTAGTATGAACAGAGAGACCCAGTACTTC
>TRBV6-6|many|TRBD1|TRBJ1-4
CASRNTGTVVEKLFF
TGTGCCAGCAGGAACACCGGGACAGTTGTCGAAAAACTGTTTTTT
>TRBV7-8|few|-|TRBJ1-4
CASSLAGAVGLFF
TGTGCCAGCAGCTTAGCGGGGGCCGTAGGACTGTTTTTT
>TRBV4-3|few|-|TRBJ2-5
CASSQGGGARGETQYF
TGCGCCAGCAGCCAAGGAGGGGGGGCCCGAGGAGAGACCCAGTACTTC
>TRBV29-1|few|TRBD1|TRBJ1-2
CSAMGTGANYGYTF
TGCAGCGCCATGGGGACAGGAGCTAACTATGGCTACACCTTC
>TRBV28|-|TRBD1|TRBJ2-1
CASSSPGTGRRNEQFF
TGTGCCAGCAGTTCCCCCGGGACAGGGAGAAGGAATGAGCAGTTCTTC
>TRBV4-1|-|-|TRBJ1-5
CASSQGDWGGGQPQHF
TGCGCCAGCAGCCAAGGGGACTGGGGGGGTGGTCAGCCCCAGCATTTT
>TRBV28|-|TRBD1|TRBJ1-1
CASSSLTGIEAFF
TGTGCCAGCAGTTCGTTGACAGGGATCGAAGCTTTCTTT
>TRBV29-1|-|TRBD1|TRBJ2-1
CSVVYGTGNEQFF
TGCAGCGTTGTTTATGGGACAGGGAATGAGCAGTTCTTC
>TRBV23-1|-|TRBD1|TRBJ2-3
CASSRQGADTQYF
TGCGCCAGCAGCAGACAGGGGGCGGATACGCAGTATTTT
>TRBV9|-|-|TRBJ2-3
CASSALSASTDTQYF
TGTGCCAGCAGCGCCTTAAGTGCTAGCACAGATACGCAGTATTTT
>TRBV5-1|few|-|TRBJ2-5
CASSGGPVQETQYF
TGCGCCAGCAGCGGGGGCCCGGTCCAAGAGACCCAGTACTTC
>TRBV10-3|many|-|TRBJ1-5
CAISESGPLNQPQHF
TGTGCCATCAGTGAGTCGGGGCCGTTAAATCAGCCCCAGCATTTT